This T cell receptor (beta chain) was observed in a study of technical replicates of blood from several donors. The table lists this clone with a count of one. The CDR3 length is 16 residues. Per the germline V gene, CDR1 is MRHNA and CDR2 is SNTAGT. With 4 bases removed from V and 0 bases from J, the gap between germline ends came to 15 bases. Produced via immunoSEQ multiplex PCR; TCRdb's table is partial and in-frame only. This sample has fewer than 100,000 clones, with about 94% found just once. This rearrangement joins TRBV6-4 to TRBJ2-5; D gene unclear. Specimen: T cells isolated from PBMCs. The sequence was collected from a human donor in good health. The CDR3 bases are TGTGCCAGCAGTGCCCCGGCTAGTCGGGACCAAGAGACCCAGTACTTC. Its translation: CASSAPASRDQETQYF.